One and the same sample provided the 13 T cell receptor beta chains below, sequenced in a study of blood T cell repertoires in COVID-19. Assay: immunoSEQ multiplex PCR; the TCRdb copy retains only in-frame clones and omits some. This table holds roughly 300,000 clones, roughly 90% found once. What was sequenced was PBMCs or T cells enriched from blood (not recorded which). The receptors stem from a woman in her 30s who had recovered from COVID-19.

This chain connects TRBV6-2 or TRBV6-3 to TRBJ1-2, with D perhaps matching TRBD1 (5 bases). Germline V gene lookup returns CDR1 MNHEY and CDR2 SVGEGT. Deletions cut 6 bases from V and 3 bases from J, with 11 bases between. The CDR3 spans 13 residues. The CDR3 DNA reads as TGTGCCAGCAGCTGGGGGACTGACTATGGCTACACCTTC. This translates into CASSWGTDYGYTF.

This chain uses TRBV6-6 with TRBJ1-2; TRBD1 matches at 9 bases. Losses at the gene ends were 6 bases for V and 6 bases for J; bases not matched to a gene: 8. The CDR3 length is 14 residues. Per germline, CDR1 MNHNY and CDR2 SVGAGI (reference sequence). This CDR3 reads CASSERTGGNGYTF. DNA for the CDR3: TGTGCCAGCAGCGAACGAACAGGGGGCAATGGCTACACCTTC.

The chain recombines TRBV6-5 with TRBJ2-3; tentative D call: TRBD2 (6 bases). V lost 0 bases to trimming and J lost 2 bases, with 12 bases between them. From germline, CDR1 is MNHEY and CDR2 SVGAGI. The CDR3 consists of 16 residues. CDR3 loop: CASSYSGGTPTDTQYF. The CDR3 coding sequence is TGTGCCAGCAGTTACTCAGGCGGGACCCCCACAGATACGCAGTATTTT.

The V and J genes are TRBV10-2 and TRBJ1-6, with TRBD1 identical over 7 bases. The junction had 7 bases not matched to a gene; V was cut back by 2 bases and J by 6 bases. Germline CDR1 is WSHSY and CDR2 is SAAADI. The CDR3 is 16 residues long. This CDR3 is CASSERDSRSNSPLHF. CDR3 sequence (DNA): TGCGCCAGCAGTGAGCGGGACAGTCGAAGTAATTCACCCCTCCACTTT.

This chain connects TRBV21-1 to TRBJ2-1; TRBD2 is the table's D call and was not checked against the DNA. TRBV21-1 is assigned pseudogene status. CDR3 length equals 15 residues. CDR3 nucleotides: TGTGCCAGCAGCCCCCGGACTAGCGTTACCAATGAGCAGTTCTTC. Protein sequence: CASSPRTSVTNEQFF.

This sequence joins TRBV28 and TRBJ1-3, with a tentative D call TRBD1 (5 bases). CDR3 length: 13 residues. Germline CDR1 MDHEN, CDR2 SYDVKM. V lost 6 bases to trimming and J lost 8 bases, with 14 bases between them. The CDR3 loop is CASSIRQLDTIYF. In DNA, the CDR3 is TGTGCCAGCAGCATACGACAGCTGGACACCATATATTTT.

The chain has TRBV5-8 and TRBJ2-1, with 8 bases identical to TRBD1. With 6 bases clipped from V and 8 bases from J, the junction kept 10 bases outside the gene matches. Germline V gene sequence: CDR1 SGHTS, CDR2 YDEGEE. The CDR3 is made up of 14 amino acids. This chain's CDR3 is CASNQDRVVDEQFF. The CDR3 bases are TGTGCCAGCAACCAGGACAGGGTCGTCGATGAGCAGTTCTTC.

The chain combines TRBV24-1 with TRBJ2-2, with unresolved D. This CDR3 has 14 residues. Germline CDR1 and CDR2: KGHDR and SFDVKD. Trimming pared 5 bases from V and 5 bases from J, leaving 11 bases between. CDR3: CATSGAADTGELFF. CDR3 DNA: TGTGCCACCAGTGGGGCAGCAGATACCGGGGAGCTGTTTTTT.

The CDR3 bases are TGCGCCAGCAGCCAAGATTTGTCCAGCGGGGGGGCCAGTGAGCAGTTCTTC. Translation: CASSQDLSSGGASEQFF. The rearrangement joins TRBV4-3 to TRBJ2-1; 10 bases agree with TRBD2. Per germline, CDR1 LGHNA and CDR2 YSLEER. CDR3 length equals 17 residues. With V trimmed by 0 bases and J by 9 bases, 11 bases remained unmatched.

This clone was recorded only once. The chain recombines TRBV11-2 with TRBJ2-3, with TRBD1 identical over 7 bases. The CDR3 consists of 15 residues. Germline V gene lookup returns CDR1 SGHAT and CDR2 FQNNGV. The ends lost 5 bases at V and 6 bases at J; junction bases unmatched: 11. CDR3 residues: CASSQRQGRWDTQYF. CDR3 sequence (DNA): TGTGCCAGCAGCCAAAGACAGGGTCGGTGGGATACGCAGTATTTT.

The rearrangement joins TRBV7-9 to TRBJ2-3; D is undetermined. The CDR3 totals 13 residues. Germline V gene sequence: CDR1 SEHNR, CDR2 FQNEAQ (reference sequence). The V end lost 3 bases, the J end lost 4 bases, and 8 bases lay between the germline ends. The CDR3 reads CASSFARADTQYF. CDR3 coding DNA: TGTGCCAGCAGCTTTGCTCGGGCAGATACGCAGTATTTT.

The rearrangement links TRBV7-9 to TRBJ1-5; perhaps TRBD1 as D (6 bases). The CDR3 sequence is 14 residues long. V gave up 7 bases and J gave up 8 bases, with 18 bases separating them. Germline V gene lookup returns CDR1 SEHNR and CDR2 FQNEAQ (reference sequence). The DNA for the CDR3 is TGTGCCAGCACCTCCAGACAGGCTGGGGAGCCCCAGCATTTT. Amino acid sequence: CASTSRQAGEPQHF.

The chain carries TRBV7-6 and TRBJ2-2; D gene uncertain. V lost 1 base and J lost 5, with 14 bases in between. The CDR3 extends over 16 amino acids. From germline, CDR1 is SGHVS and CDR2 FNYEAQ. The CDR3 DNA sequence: TGTGCCAGCAGCTTAGGGGTAGCATCTGTGACCGGGGAGCTGTTTTTT. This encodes CASSLGVASVTGELFF.